These 20 T cell receptor beta chains were sequenced from one sample in a study of shared clonotypes between healthy human individuals. Assay: immunoSEQ multiplex PCR; the TCRdb copy retains only in-frame clones and omits some. This sample has about half a million clones, with roughly 80% found just once. The sequenced sample consisted of PBMCs. The receptors here all came from a woman between 40 and 50 years old in good health. Some clones in this sample may be carry-over from other donors' samples.

About this clone itself: This likely stems from a read error, as it lies one base from a far larger clone. At the DNA level, this CDR3 is encoded by other sequences in the same sample as well. The V and J genes are TRBV10-3 and TRBJ1-5; 9 bases are a match to TRBD1. CDR3 size: 16 residues. CDR1 is ENHRY, CDR2 SYGVKD, per germline. CDR3 sequence (DNA): TGTGCCATTAGTGAGTCAGGGGACAGGGTCAATCAGCCCCAGCATTTT. The encoded protein is CAISESGDRVNQPQHF.

This chain links TRBV27 with TRBJ2-2; D ambiguous. V lost 6 bases to trimming and J lost 1 base, with 12 bases between them. Germline loops: CDR1 MNHEY, CDR2 SMNVEV (reference sequence). The CDR3 spans 15 residues. Written as DNA, the CDR3 is TGTGCCAGCAGATTGGCCCCGGGGAACACCGGGGAGCTGTTTTTT. It is translated as CASRLAPGNTGELFF.

The chain combines TRBV11-2 with TRBJ1-2; no clear D gene. Trimming stripped 2 bases from V and 7 bases from J, with 8 bases between. CDR1 SGHAT and CDR2 FQNNGV come from the germline V gene. This CDR3 has 12 residues. Written as DNA, the CDR3 is TGTGCCAGCAGCTTATTCTCGGGTGGCTACACCTTC. Residues: CASSLFSGGYTF.

A few counts support this clone. The CDR3 sequence is CASSLRGSGANVLTF. The CDR3 nucleotides read TGTGCCAGCAGCCTCCGAGGGTCTGGGGCCAACGTCCTGACTTTC. The rearrangement uses TRBV6-5 and TRBJ2-6; TRBD2 is a possible D gene (5 bases). Trimming stripped 6 bases from V and 1 base from J, with 10 bases between. The CDR3 has 15 amino acids. CDR1 is MNHEY and CDR2 is SVGAGI in the germline V gene.

The chain couples TRBV7-9 to TRBJ1-1; the D is unclear. V shed 7 bases and J shed 5 bases, with 8 bases lying between them. Germline V lookup: CDR1 SEHNR, CDR2 FQNEAQ (reference sequence). The CDR3 spans 11 residues. The CDR3 loop is CASNHGTEAFF. The CDR3 region has the DNA TGTGCCAGCAACCACGGTACTGAAGCTTTCTTT.

The CDR3 nucleotides are TGTGCCATCAGGGGGCGCACTGAAGCTTTCTTT. It encodes CAIRGRTEAFF. The gene calls are TRBV10-3 and TRBJ1-1, with a possible D match to TRBD1 (5 bases). The V end lost 6 bases, the J end lost 4 bases, and 6 bases lay between the germline ends. Per germline, CDR1 ENHRY and CDR2 SYGVKD. The CDR3 loop spans 11 amino acids.

V and J are TRBV2 and TRBJ1-3; 9 bases map to TRBD1. The germline V gene has CDR1 SNHLY and CDR2 FYNNEI. V trimming: 6 bases; J trimming: 0 bases; junction bases outside the gene matches: 6. The CDR3 has 16 amino acids. CDR3 DNA: TGTGCCAGCAGCTGGACAGGGGATGTCTCTGGAAACACCATATATTTT. This encodes CASSWTGDVSGNTIYF. Together with reference TRBV2 and TRBJ1-3, the CDR3 gives the full variable domain: EPEVTQTPSHQVTQMGQEVILRCVPISNHLYFYWYRQILGQKVEFLVSFYNNEISEKSEIFDDQFSVERPDGSNFTLKIRSTKLEDSAMYFCASSWTGDVSGNTIYFGEGSWLTVV.

A note on this clone: A read error is the likely source, as a far larger clone sits one nucleotide away. The chain joins TRBV11-2 to TRBJ2-5, with 12 bases lining up with TRBD2. CDR3 length equals 18 residues. Trimming cost V 1 base and J 6 bases; bases outside gene matches: 12. CDR1 is SGHAT, CDR2 FQNNGV, per germline. The CDR3 sequence: CASSLGSLAGGPGKTQYF. The DNA of the CDR3 is TGTGCCAGCAGCTTAGGCAGCCTAGCGGGAGGGCCGGGGAAGACCCAGTACTTC.

This chain joins TRBV23-1 and TRBJ2-7; D perhaps matches TRBD2 (5 bases). TRBV23-1 carries the ORF label, with uncertain function. Trimming removed 0 bases from V and 3 bases from J, with 15 bases in between. The CDR3 runs to 16 residues. CDR3 DNA: TGCGCCAGCAGTCAATCGCGACCCGAGGGCAACTACGAGCAGTACTTC. It codes for CASSQSRPEGNYEQYF.

Regarding this clone: The likely explanation is a read error, given a far larger clone one base away. Other DNA sequences in the same sample also yield this CDR3. The chain uses TRBV9 and TRBJ1-1, with TRBD1 matching over 7 bases. The CDR3 runs to 15 residues. Germline V gene sequence: CDR1 SGDLS, CDR2 YYNGEE. CDR3 protein: CASSPRDSLNTEAFF. CDR3 nucleotide sequence: TGTGCCAGCAGCCCAAGGGACAGCCTGAACACTGAGGCTTTCTTT.

CDR3 sequence: CASSQDGGREDYGYTF. CDR3 coding DNA: TGTGCCAGCAGCCAAGATGGTGGCAGGGAAGACTATGGCTACACCTTC. This rearrangement joins TRBV4-2 to TRBJ1-2; TRBD1 might be the D (5 bases). The CDR3 is 16 amino acids. Between the trimmed V and J ends, which lost 0 bases and 3 bases, there was a span of 14 bases. Per the germline V gene, CDR1 is LGHNA and CDR2 is YNFKEQ.

Notes on this clone: A far bigger clonotype differs at one base, so this is likely a read error. V and J are TRBV6-1 and TRBJ2-7; 7 bases fit TRBD1. J was trimmed by 2 bases and V by 10 bases; bases with no gene match: 14. In germline, CDR1 is MNHNS, CDR2 SASEGT. CDR3 length: 15 amino acids. As DNA, the CDR3 is TGTGCCACGCACCTCCGGGACAGTGAAACCTACGAGCAGTACTTC. This sequence encodes CATHLRDSETYEQYF.

This clone was seen a handful of times. The chain uses TRBV2 and TRBJ1-5; 7 nucleotides match TRBD1. Germline CDR1 is SNHLY and CDR2 is FYNNEI. The J segment lost 5 bases and the V segment lost 8 bases, leaving 9 bases of the junction unmatched. The CDR3 has 14 residues. The CDR3 sequence is CASAVAGGDQPQHF. DNA for the CDR3: TGTGCCAGCGCGGTGGCAGGGGGAGATCAGCCCCAGCATTTT.

The chain carries TRBV7-3 and TRBJ2-2, with a possible D match to TRBD2 (6 bases). This CDR3 is 14 amino acids long. Germline CDR1 SGHTA, CDR2 FQGTGA. The V gene lost 3 bases and the J gene lost 6 bases, with 11 bases spanning the gap. Here the CDR3 DNA reads TGTGCCAGCAGCTTGACGGGAGCGGCCGGGGAGCTGTTTTTT. Encoded protein: CASSLTGAAGELFF.

This clone was picked up one time. The CDR3 DNA sequence: TGCGCCAGCAGTCCCGCCAGGGAGGGGACCCAGTACTTC. This encodes CASSPAREGTQYF. The rearrangement joins TRBV10-1 to TRBJ2-5; 7 nucleotides line up with TRBD2. Trimming cost V 5 bases and J 7 bases; bases outside gene matches: 7. The germline gives CDR1 WNHNN, CDR2 SYGVQD (reference sequence). This CDR3 contains 13 residues.

The chain has TRBV4-3 and TRBJ2-1, with 10 nucleotides matching TRBD2. The ends lost 2 bases at V and 9 bases at J; junction bases unmatched: 7. Germline lookup yields CDR1 LGHNA and CDR2 YSLEER. The CDR3 is made up of 15 amino acids. CDR3 in amino acids: CASSQTSGTLGEQFF. CDR3 DNA: TGCGCCAGCAGCCAAACTAGCGGGACACTGGGTGAGCAGTTCTTC.

Comments on this clone: This sequence is one base from a far larger clone and is likely a read error. Other DNA sequences within the sample encode an identical CDR3. The rearrangement links TRBV30 to TRBJ2-7, with 7 bases fitting TRBD1. In germline, CDR1 is GTSNPN, CDR2 SVGIG (reference sequence). The CDR3 covers 15 residues. Trimming cost V 3 bases and J 1 base; bases outside gene matches: 9. Here the CDR3 reads CAWSVQGLESYEQYF. The CDR3 bases are TGTGCCTGGAGCGTACAGGGGCTAGAATCCTACGAGCAGTACTTC.

The chain carries TRBV19 and TRBJ2-3; 9 bases match TRBD1. CDR1 is LNHDA, CDR2 SQIVND, per germline (reference sequence). V gave up 6 bases and J gave up 6 bases; unmatched junction bases: 4. This CDR3 spans 13 amino acids. The CDR3: CASSLDRGDTQYF. CDR3 DNA: TGTGCCAGTAGCCTGGACAGGGGTGATACGCAGTATTTT.

The rearrangement joins TRBV4-2 to TRBJ2-3; no reliable D call. The CDR3 consists of 14 residues. V lost 2 bases to trimming and J lost 0 bases, with 6 bases between them. Germline CDR1 is LGHNA and CDR2 is YNFKEQ. The CDR3 bases are TGTGCCAGCAGCCAACACGTTAGCACAGATACGCAGTATTTT. Translated, it gives CASSQHVSTDTQYF.

To note about this clone: Given a much more abundant clone one base away, this may be a read error. Other DNA sequences of this sample code for an identical CDR3. The chain combines TRBV14 with TRBJ2-3; 7 bases match TRBD2. Germline loops: CDR1 SGHDN, CDR2 FVKESK. The CDR3 totals 15 residues. CDR3 residues: CASSQELRGADTQYF. In nucleotides, the CDR3 is TGTGCCAGTAGCCAAGAACTACGGGGGGCAGATACGCAGTATTTT. The whole variable domain, filled in from reference TRBV14 and TRBJ2-3, reads EAGVTQFPSHSVIEKGQTVTLRCDPISGHDNLYWYRRVMGKEIKFLLHFVKESKQDESGMPNNRFLAERTGGTYSTLKVQPAELEDSGVYFCASSQELRGADTQYFGPGTRLTVL.